Each of the 6 T cell receptor beta chains below was sequenced from the same sample in a study of cytomegalovirus exposure and HLA in healthy donors. It was with 60 Vbeta and 13 Jbeta primers that the PCR ran. TCRdb keeps only in-frame clones here, not all; method: immunoSEQ multiplex PCR. The data contain 120,000 to 150,000 clones, approximately 85% of them singletons. Material: PBMCs. The receptors shown here come from a woman in her thirties or forties in good health and CMV-seronegative.

The chain uses TRBV4-1 and TRBJ2-1; 9 positions match TRBD1. The CDR3 is made up of 14 amino acids. Germline V gene lookup returns CDR1 MGHRA and CDR2 YSYEKL. With 4 bases clipped from V and 5 bases from J, the junction kept 3 bases outside the gene matches. The CDR3 sequence is CASSRGQGNNEQFF. The CDR3 bases are TGCGCCAGCAGCCGGGGACAGGGTAACAATGAGCAGTTCTTC.

The chain has TRBV11-3 and TRBJ2-7; 10 bases fit TRBD2. The ends lost 3 bases at V and 3 bases at J; junction bases unmatched: 14. The V gene's germline CDR1 is SGHNT and CDR2 YENEEA. CDR3 length: 18 amino acids. CDR3 sequence (DNA): TGTGCCAGCAGCTTTGGAACACCTAGCGGGAGTTACAGCTACGAGCAGTACTTC. This sequence encodes CASSFGTPSGSYSYEQYF.

This sequence joins TRBV10-1 and TRBJ2-5; 10 bases fit TRBD2. This CDR3 has 15 residues. CDR1 WNHNN and CDR2 SYGVQD come from the germline V gene (reference sequence). With 4 bases clipped from V and 2 bases from J, the junction kept 4 bases outside the gene matches. The CDR3 sequence is CASSASGRVQETQYF. In DNA, the CDR3 is TGCGCCAGCAGTGCTAGCGGGAGAGTTCAAGAGACCCAGTACTTC.

The V call is TRBV5-1, the J call TRBJ2-3, with 8 bases that match TRBD2. The junction had 3 bases not matched to a gene; V was cut back by 0 bases and J by 0 bases. This CDR3 has 16 residues. Germline loops: CDR1 SGHRS, CDR2 YFSETQ. In DNA form, the CDR3 reads TGCGCCAGCAGCTTGGGACTAGCGACTAGCACAGATACGCAGTATTTT. The encoded protein is CASSLGLATSTDTQYF.

V usage is TRBV21-1 and J usage is TRBJ1-2; TRBD1 is taken as the D call from the table, unchecked against the DNA. TRBV21-1 is designated a pseudogene. This CDR3 has 14 amino acids. CDR3 coding DNA: TGTGCCAGCAGCAAGGGCAGGGGGCAGAATGGCTACACCTTC. It translates to CASSKGRGQNGYTF.

The chain recombines TRBV7-2 with TRBJ2-3; D uncertain. Germline V CDR1 and CDR2: SGHTA, FQGNSA. The V and J ends lost 2 bases and 6 bases respectively, with 15 bases between them. The CDR3 sequence is 15 residues long. CDR3 in amino acids: CASSLPPEFLDTQYF. In nucleotides, the CDR3 is TGTGCCAGCAGCTTACCGCCGGAGTTTTTGGATACGCAGTATTTT.